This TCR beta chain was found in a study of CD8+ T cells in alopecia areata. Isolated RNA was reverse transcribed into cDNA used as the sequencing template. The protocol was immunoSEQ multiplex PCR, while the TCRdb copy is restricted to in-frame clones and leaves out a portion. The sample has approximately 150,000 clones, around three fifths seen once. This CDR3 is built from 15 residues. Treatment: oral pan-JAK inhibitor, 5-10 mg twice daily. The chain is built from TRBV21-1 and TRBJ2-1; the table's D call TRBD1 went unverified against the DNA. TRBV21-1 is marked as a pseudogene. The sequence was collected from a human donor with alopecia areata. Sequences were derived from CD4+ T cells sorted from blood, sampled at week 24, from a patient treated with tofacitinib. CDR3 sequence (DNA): TGTGCCAGCAGTAGGAGACAGGGGCAGATCAATGAGCAGTTCTTC. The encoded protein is CASSRRQGQINEQFF.